Included here is one T cell receptor (beta chain) sequence, with context. Its recognized antigen is unknown. Nothing much larger sits one base from this clone, and base qualities are not available. This sample is part of a study of T cells in localized non-small cell lung cancer (dated by TCRdb to the early 2020s). General notes on the study: T cell repertoires of hundreds of early-stage NSCLC patients were analyzed, with tumors being compared against uninvolved tumor-adjacent lungs. All 236 NSCLC patients in the cohort were treatment-naive and had localized lung tumors that were resected. A mean age of about 66 years was recorded for the NSCLC patients, of whom under 150 were male and more than 95 were female.

Results and caveats for the whole study, not just this receptor: Longer overall survival was associated with higher blood T cell density, whereas shorter survival was associated with higher adjacent-lung clonality. Because multi-region sequencing of the tumors was not done, intratumor heterogeneity could not be ruled out. The highest T cell clonality was observed in uninvolved tumor-adjacent lung, where clonality exceeded that of tumor, suggesting that antigenic responses were more focused in uninvolved tumor-adjacent lung. Because the study design was exploratory, TCR variables were selected using unadjusted p-values without false-discovery rate correction. Of the top 100 tumor clones, a median of around 57 were detected in paired uninvolved adjacent lung; roughly 29 were also among that lung's top 100.

TCR beta CDR3 regions were sequenced from DNA using the immunoSEQ Assay. Turning to the authors' computational methods: T cell density was computed as TCR beta template counts normalized to usable DNA estimated by amplifying housekeeping genes. Richness was estimated with the preseqR package, extrapolating to 400,000 templates for PBMC samples and 120,000 templates for tissue samples. Clonality was defined as one minus Pielou's evenness. Differential abundance testing on productive amino-acid clonotypes, with a minimum total count of 5 and an alpha of 0.1, was used to identify tissue-enriched TCRs. The Jaccard Index and the Morisita Overlap Index were used to measure repertoire overlap between compartments. GLIPH clustered TCR beta CDR3s with public tetramer-defined viral CDR3s; viral motifs required at least three viral sequences plus V-gene enrichment. TCRdb retrieved this table from immuneACCESS and kept in-frame rearrangements only. Not all clones are present; in checked studies, unresolved V genes account for under half, and no reason is known for the remainder. The DNA gave D and trimming, while V, J and clone size come from that table. In this sample the table shows approximately 1,600 clones, 23% of which occur a single time. The ten largest clones add up to roughly 25% of the sample.

V gives up 6 bases and J gives up 6 bases, and the segment between their germline ends measures 20 bases. For CDR1 and CDR2, the germline V gene lists SGHDN and FVKESK. From the cysteine through the phenylalanine, the CDR3 covers 15 amino acids. This entry keeps only the CDR3 DNA: 45 bases, framed from base 1. Uninvolved adjacent lung was sampled at least 2 cm away from the tumor margin, and two independent pathologists confirmed that the tissue had no atypia. At diagnosis, peripheral blood, uninvolved tumor-adjacent lung and tumor were collected and were preserved as a mix of fresh-frozen and FFPE material.

This chain is built from TRBV14 and TRBJ1-1, and TRBD1 may be the D gene, going by 6 matching bases. The TCR comes from a male donor at least 60 years old with stage II lung adenocarcinoma. The sample here was normal lung tissue next to the tumor, taken before any cancer treatment. The CDR3 sequence is CASSRRGGGGPEAFF. The DNA sequence is given as TGTGCCAGCAGTCGCCGGGGAGGGGGTGGTCCTGAAGCTTTCTTT.